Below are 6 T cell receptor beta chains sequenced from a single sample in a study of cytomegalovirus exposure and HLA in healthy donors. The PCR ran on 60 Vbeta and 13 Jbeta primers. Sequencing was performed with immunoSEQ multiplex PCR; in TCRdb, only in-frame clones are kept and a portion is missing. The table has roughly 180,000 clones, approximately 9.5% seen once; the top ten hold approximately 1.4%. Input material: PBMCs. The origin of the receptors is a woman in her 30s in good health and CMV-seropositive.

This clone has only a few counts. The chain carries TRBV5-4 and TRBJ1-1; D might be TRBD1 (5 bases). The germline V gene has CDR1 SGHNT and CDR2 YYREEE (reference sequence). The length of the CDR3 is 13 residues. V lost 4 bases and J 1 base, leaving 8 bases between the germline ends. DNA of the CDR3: TGTGCCAGCAGCCATGACAGGAACACTGAAGCTTTCTTT. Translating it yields CASSHDRNTEAFF. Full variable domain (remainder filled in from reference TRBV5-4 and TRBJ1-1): ETGVTQSPTHLIKTRGQQVTLRCSSQSGHNTVSWYQQALGQGPQFIFQYYREEENGRGNFPPRFSGLQFPNYSSELNVNALELDDSALYLCASSHDRNTEAFFGQGTRLTVV.

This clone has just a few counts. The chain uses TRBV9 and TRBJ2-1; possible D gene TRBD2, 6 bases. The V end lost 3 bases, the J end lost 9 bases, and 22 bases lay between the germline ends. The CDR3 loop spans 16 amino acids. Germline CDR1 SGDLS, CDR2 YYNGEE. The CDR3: CASSAGGSWDHIEQFF. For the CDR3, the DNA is TGTGCCAGCAGCGCCGGGGGAAGCTGGGACCACATTGAGCAGTTCTTC.

DNA of the CDR3: TGTGCTAGTGGTTTGCTGCGACAGACCACCTACGAGCAGTACTTC. Its translation: CASGLLRQTTYEQYF. This chain connects TRBV12-5 to TRBJ2-7; weak D call: TRBD1 (5 bases). CDR1 is LGHNT, CDR2 FRNRAP, per germline. The CDR3 runs to 15 residues. Trimming stripped 2 bases from V and 2 bases from J, with 13 bases between.

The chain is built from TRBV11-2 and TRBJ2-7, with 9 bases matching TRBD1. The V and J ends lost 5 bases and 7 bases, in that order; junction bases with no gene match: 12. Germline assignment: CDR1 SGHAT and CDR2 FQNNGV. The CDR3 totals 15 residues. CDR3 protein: CASSTGQGILAEQYF. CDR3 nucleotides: TGTGCCAGCAGCACGGGACAGGGTATTCTCGCGGAGCAGTACTTC.

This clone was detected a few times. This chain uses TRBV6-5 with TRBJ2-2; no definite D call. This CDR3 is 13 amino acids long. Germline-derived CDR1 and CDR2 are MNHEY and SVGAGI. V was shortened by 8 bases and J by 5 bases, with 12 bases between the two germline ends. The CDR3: CASRKTVTGELFF. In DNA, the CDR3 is TGTGCCAGCCGAAAAACAGTAACCGGGGAGCTGTTTTTT.

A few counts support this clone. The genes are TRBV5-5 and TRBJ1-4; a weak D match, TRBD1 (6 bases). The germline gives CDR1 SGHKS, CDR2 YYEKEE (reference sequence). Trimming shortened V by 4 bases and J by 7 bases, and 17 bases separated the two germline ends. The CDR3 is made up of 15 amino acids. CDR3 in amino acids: CASSLLGGGGEKLFF. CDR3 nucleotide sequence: TGTGCCAGCAGCCTCCTGGGAGGGGGAGGTGAAAAACTGTTTTTT.